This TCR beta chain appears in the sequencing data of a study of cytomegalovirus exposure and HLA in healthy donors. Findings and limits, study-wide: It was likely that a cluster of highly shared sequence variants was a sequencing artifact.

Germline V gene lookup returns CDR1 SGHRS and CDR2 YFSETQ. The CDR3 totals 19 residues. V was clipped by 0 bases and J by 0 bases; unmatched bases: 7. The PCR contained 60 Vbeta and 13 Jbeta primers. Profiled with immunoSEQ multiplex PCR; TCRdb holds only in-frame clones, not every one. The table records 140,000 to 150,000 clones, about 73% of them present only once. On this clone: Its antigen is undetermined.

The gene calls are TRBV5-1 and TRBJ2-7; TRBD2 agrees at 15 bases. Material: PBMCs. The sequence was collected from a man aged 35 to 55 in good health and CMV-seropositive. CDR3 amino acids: CASSLAPGLAGGRSYEQYF. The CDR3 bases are TGCGCCAGCAGCTTGGCCCCGGGACTAGCGGGAGGACGCTCCTACGAGCAGTACTTC.